This entry lists 24 T cell receptor beta chains sequenced from one sample in a study of blood T cell repertoires in COVID-19. Sequenced by immunoSEQ multiplex PCR; TCRdb stores in-frame clones only, minus some. The sample holds about 77,000 clones, about 88% seen once. Sequences were obtained from peripheral blood. Receptor source: a woman aged 80 or over with active or convalescent COVID-19.

The rearrangement links TRBV5-4 to TRBJ2-6, with D perhaps TRBD1 (5 bases). Trimming took off 4 bases at V and 0 bases at J, with 14 bases between the two ends. Germline CDR1 SGHNT, CDR2 YYREEE (reference sequence). This CDR3 has 17 residues. This CDR3 is CASSKGQVSSGANVLTF. As DNA, the CDR3 is TGTGCCAGCAGCAAGGGGCAGGTTAGCTCTGGGGCCAACGTCCTGACTTTC.

The J gene is TRBJ1-2, the V gene TRBV10-1, with TRBD1 matching over 7 bases. CDR3 size: 13 residues. The ends lost 6 bases at V and 6 bases at J; junction bases unmatched: 7. The germline gives CDR1 WNHNN, CDR2 SYGVQD (reference sequence). The CDR3 loop reads CASRGRQGDGYTF. The CDR3 bases are TGCGCCAGCAGGGGGAGACAGGGAGATGGCTACACCTTC.

The rearrangement links TRBV19 to TRBJ1-5; 10 bases align to TRBD1. Unmatched junction bases numbered 8, after V lost 10 bases and J lost 2 bases. CDR1 and CDR2 (germline): LNHDA, SQIVND (reference sequence). The CDR3 spans 15 residues. CDR3 sequence: CATTRDRGGNQPQHF. As DNA, the CDR3 is TGTGCCACTACCCGGGACAGGGGAGGCAATCAGCCCCAGCATTTT.

This chain links TRBV18 with TRBJ1-5; 8 nucleotides agree with TRBD1. Germline V gene lookup returns CDR1 KGHSH and CDR2 LQKENI. J gave up 5 bases and V 2 bases, and 2 bases lay outside the gene matches. This CDR3 contains 14 residues. The CDR3 here is CASSPGQGHQPQHF. Here the CDR3 DNA reads TGTGCCAGCTCACCAGGACAGGGTCATCAGCCCCAGCATTTT.

The V gene is TRBV5-1, the J gene TRBJ2-3; 7 bases fit TRBD2. Germline assignment: CDR1 SGHRS and CDR2 YFSETQ. V shed 1 base and J 0 bases; nucleotides not matched to a gene: 2. The CDR3 has 15 residues. CDR3 sequence (DNA): TGCGCCAGCAGCTTGTGGGGGGGAAGCACAGATACGCAGTATTTT. Its translation: CASSLWGGSTDTQYF.

The V gene is TRBV7-9, the J gene TRBJ2-2; no reliable D call. Germline V gives CDR1 SEHNR, CDR2 FQNEAQ (reference sequence). Trimming removed 5 bases at V and 0 bases at J, with 16 bases between. The CDR3 loop spans 17 amino acids. The CDR3 DNA reads TGTGCCAGCAGCCTGAAGGTTGGCGGAACGAACACCGGGGAGCTGTTTTTT. Translation: CASSLKVGGTNTGELFF.

This chain uses TRBV28 with TRBJ1-2, with a possible D match to TRBD1 (5 bases). This CDR3 spans 13 amino acids. V shed 6 bases and J shed 8 bases, with 16 bases lying between them. CDR1 MDHEN and CDR2 SYDVKM come from the germline V gene. DNA for the CDR3: TGTGCCAGCAGAGGGGCCAAGTCTTACGGCTACACCTTC. This sequence encodes CASRGAKSYGYTF.

V usage is TRBV9 and J usage is TRBJ1-2; 7 bases fit TRBD1. Looked up from germline, CDR1 is SGDLS and CDR2 is YYNGEE. Trimming took 0 bases from V and 4 from J; bases not matched to a gene: 3. This CDR3 comprises 14 residues. As DNA, the CDR3 is TGTGCCAGCAGCGTAGCAGGGGGAACCTATGGCTACACCTTC. It is translated as CASSVAGGTYGYTF.

The chain recombines TRBV4-1 with TRBJ2-3; the match to TRBD2 covers 14 bases. Trimming removed 2 bases from V and 4 bases from J; junction bases left unmatched: 2. This CDR3 has 16 residues. From germline, CDR1 is MGHRA and CDR2 YSYEKL. The CDR3 reads CASSQRLAGGPDTQYF. In DNA, the CDR3 is TGCGCCAGCAGCCAACGACTAGCGGGGGGGCCAGATACGCAGTATTTT.

J is TRBJ1-3 and V is TRBV28; D remains unclear. CDR1 is MDHEN, CDR2 SYDVKM, per germline. The V gene lost 2 bases and the J gene lost 0 bases, with 11 bases spanning the gap. The CDR3 consists of 16 residues. Written as DNA, the CDR3 is TGTGCCAGCAGTTTAAGAGTAGCCCCCTCTGGAAACACCATATATTTT. Encoded protein: CASSLRVAPSGNTIYF.

The V and J genes are TRBV3-1 (or the pseudogene TRBV3-2) and TRBJ2-2; possible D gene TRBD1, 6 bases. The CDR3 has 15 amino acids. V lost 0 bases and J lost 5, with 10 bases in between. Germline-derived CDR1 and CDR2 are LGHDT and YNNKEL (reference sequence). As DNA, the CDR3 is TGTGCCAGCAGCCAAGACAGGGGCATGACCGGGGAGCTGTTTTTT. This gives the protein CASSQDRGMTGELFF.

This clone was detected only once. The chain recombines TRBV5-4 with TRBJ2-7; possibly TRBD2 for D (6 bases). V dropped 0 bases and J dropped 3 bases, with 16 bases sitting between them. The germline V gene encodes CDR1 SGHNT and CDR2 YYREEE (reference sequence). CDR3 length: 16 amino acids. CDR3 nucleotide sequence: TGTGCCAGCAGCTTGGCCGGCGGGACTGACCGCTACGAGCAGTACTTC. Encoded protein: CASSLAGGTDRYEQYF.

The chain has TRBV12-3 or TRBV12-4 and TRBJ1-1, with D unclear. This CDR3 is built from 13 residues. Trimming pared 3 bases from V and 6 bases from J, leaving 11 bases between. The CDR3 spells CASSLRAMAEAFF. The CDR3 DNA reads TGTGCCAGCAGTTTGCGGGCGATGGCTGAAGCTTTCTTT.

The chain uses TRBV18 and TRBJ2-7; 10 nucleotides line up with TRBD1. Per germline, CDR1 KGHSH and CDR2 LQKENI. CDR3 length equals 16 residues. V gave up 2 bases and J gave up 0 bases; unmatched junction bases: 4. CDR3 residues: CASSPSTGGLSYEQYF. The CDR3 DNA reads as TGTGCCAGCTCACCATCGACAGGGGGCCTCTCCTACGAGCAGTACTTC. Full variable domain (missing parts from reference TRBV18 and TRBJ2-7): NAGVMQNPRHLVRRRGQEARLRCSPMKGHSHVYWYRQLPEEGLKFMVYLQKENIIDESGMPKERFSAEFPKEGPSILRIQQVVRGDSAAYFCASSPSTGGLSYEQYFGPGTRLTVT.

This clone was recorded only once. The chain is built from TRBV4-3 and TRBJ1-4; tentative D call: TRBD1 (6 bases). With 0 bases removed from V and 1 base from J, the gap between germline ends came to 6 bases. The CDR3 sequence is 15 residues long. Germline assignment: CDR1 LGHNA and CDR2 YSLEER. The CDR3 DNA sequence: TGCGCCAGCAGCCAAGACAGGGGAACTAATGAAAAACTGTTTTTT. This translates into CASSQDRGTNEKLFF.

The chain has TRBV4-2 and TRBJ1-6; the match to TRBD1 covers 8 bases. Germline V CDR1 and CDR2: LGHNA, YNFKEQ. The V and J ends lost 0 bases and 7 bases, in that order; junction bases with no gene match: 5. This CDR3 has 16 amino acids. The CDR3 here is CASSQEIGTGNSPLHF. The CDR3, as DNA: TGTGCCAGCAGCCAAGAGATCGGGACAGGCAATTCACCCCTCCACTTT.

The V gene is TRBV3-1 (or the pseudogene TRBV3-2), the J gene TRBJ1-2; D is unresolved. This CDR3 is built from 13 residues. V was shortened by 0 bases and J by 5 bases, with 7 bases between the two germline ends. The germline CDR1 and CDR2 sequences are LGHDT and YNNKEL (reference sequence). In DNA form, the CDR3 reads TGTGCCAGCAGCCAAGATCGCAGATATGGCTACACCTTC. Protein sequence: CASSQDRRYGYTF.

The V and J genes are TRBV28 and TRBJ1-5; 9 positions match TRBD1. With V trimmed by 6 bases and J by 4 bases, 7 bases remained unmatched. Germline CDR1 and CDR2: MDHEN and SYDVKM. The CDR3 is made up of 15 amino acids. CDR3 in DNA: TGTGCCAGCAGGTTAGCCGGGACAGGGAATCAGCCCCAGCATTTT. This gives the protein CASRLAGTGNQPQHF.

The chain links TRBV2 to TRBJ2-2; 9 nucleotides line up with TRBD2. The V gene's germline CDR1 is SNHLY and CDR2 FYNNEI. V lost 8 bases to trimming and J lost 7 bases; unmatched junction nucleotides: 5. This CDR3 contains 13 residues. CDR3 sequence (DNA): TGTGCCAGCGCGGGGGGGCACGTCGGGGAGCTGTTTTTT. Its translation is CASAGGHVGELFF.

This clone was recorded a few times. V usage is TRBV10-1 and J usage is TRBJ1-1, with 7 nucleotides matching TRBD1. This CDR3 is 14 amino acids long. Germline V lookup: CDR1 WNHNN, CDR2 SYGVQD (reference sequence). Unmatched junction bases numbered 8, after V lost 7 bases and J lost 3 bases. The CDR3, as DNA: TGCGCCAGCACTGAACAGGGGTTGGACACTGAAGCTTTCTTT. Translated: CASTEQGLDTEAFF.

In this sample, this clone turned up a few times. The chain couples TRBV11-2 to TRBJ1-1; D ambiguous. The CDR3 consists of 14 residues. V was clipped by 6 bases and J by 1 base, with 12 bases between them. Germline lookup yields CDR1 SGHAT and CDR2 FQNNGV. CDR3 in amino acids: CASSRDTPNTEAFF. In DNA form, the CDR3 reads TGTGCCAGCAGTCGAGATACCCCGAACACTGAAGCTTTCTTT.

The chain uses TRBV28 and TRBJ1-1; 10 bases fit TRBD1. Germline V lookup: CDR1 MDHEN, CDR2 SYDVKM. CDR3 length: 14 amino acids. Germline trimming cut 6 bases from V and 4 bases from J; bases unmatched to any gene: 5. CDR3 residues: CASSQTGGGTEAFF. The CDR3 DNA follows: TGTGCCAGCAGCCAGACAGGGGGCGGCACTGAAGCTTTCTTT.

This clone turned up a few times. J is TRBJ1-3 and V is TRBV7-2, with no clear D. Trimming cost V 1 base and J 0 bases, with 7 bases left between them. The germline V gene has CDR1 SGHTA and CDR2 FQGNSA. This CDR3 contains 15 residues. The CDR3 DNA sequence: TGTGCCAGCAGCTTAGGCTCGAGCTCTGGAAACACCATATATTTT. Its translation: CASSLGSSSGNTIYF. The entire variable domain, with the rest obtained from reference TRBV7-2 and TRBJ1-3, is as follows: GAGVSQSPSNKVTEKGKDVELRCDPISGHTALYWYRQSLGQGLEFLIYFQGNSAPDKSGLPSDRFSAERTGGSVSTLTIQRTQQEDSAVYLCASSLGSSSGNTIYFGEGSWLTVV.

V and J are TRBV5-1 and TRBJ2-5, with a weak D call TRBD2 (7 bases). This CDR3 spans 14 amino acids. Trimming took 6 bases from V and 3 from J, leaving 15 bases between them. The germline V gene encodes CDR1 SGHRS and CDR2 YFSETQ. The CDR3 DNA reads as TGCGCCAGCAACTTTGGGGGGGCGGAAGAGACCCAGTACTTC. As protein: CASNFGGAEETQYF.